The clone carrying this TCR beta chain appeared many times. The antigen is not known. This entry comes from a study of neurological immune-mediated disorders. Broader study findings: HTLV-1-associated myelopathy had the most TCR clonal expansion, whereas multiple sclerosis had the least (lower than in healthy controls).

Unsorted libraries were generated from 2 million PBMCs held at -80 degrees C. The CDR3 contains 15 residues. V lost 0 bases and J 6 bases, leaving 15 bases between the germline ends. Germline V gene data show CDR1 as LNHNV and CDR2 as YYDKDF (reference sequence). As for the cDNA, it was generated by 5'RACE with 10-nucleotide random UMIs. TCRdb reprocessed the 5' RACE reads via MiXCR and lists one record per CDR3 protein. The repertoire includes 25,000 to 35,000 distinct CDR3 sequences, 4% to 5.5% of them detected once, and more than 20% sits in the top ten. The J gene is TRBJ2-7, the V gene TRBV15; no reliable D call. The origin of this receptor is a man aged 18 to 30 in good health. The source material was PBMCs. The CDR3 bases are TGTGCCACCAGCAGAGATGTCCCCGGGCACTCCGAGCAGTACTTC. Translation gives CATSRDVPGHSEQYF.